What follows are 4 T cell receptor beta chains derived from one specimen sequenced in a study of T cell responses to AZD1222 COVID-19 vaccine. Method: immunoSEQ multiplex PCR; TCRdb's copy keeps in-frame clones and lacks some. This sample has 70,000 to 95,000 clones, with 88% found just once. The specimen was peripheral blood, collected 28 days after the second AZD1222 dose. The receptors were gathered from an adult who received the AZD1222 COVID-19 vaccine.

This chain uses TRBV28 with TRBJ1-2; no clear D gene. Germline V CDR1 and CDR2: MDHEN, SYDVKM. The CDR3 has 13 amino acids. Trimming removed 3 bases at V and 2 bases at J, with 7 bases between. CDR3 in amino acids: CASSFSDNYGYTF. The CDR3 DNA reads as TGTGCCAGCAGTTTTTCGGACAACTATGGCTACACCTTC.

The V and J genes are TRBV9 and TRBJ2-1; D is undetermined. V was pared by 3 bases and J by 8 bases, with 12 bases between. Germline values: CDR1 SGDLS, CDR2 YYNGEE. This CDR3 contains 13 residues. CDR3: CASSDSLEDEQFF. As DNA, the CDR3 is TGTGCCAGCAGCGACTCGCTAGAGGATGAGCAGTTCTTC.

The count of this clone is one. This chain uses TRBV6-5 with TRBJ2-1; D is uncertain. The V end was cut by 6 bases, the J end by 0 bases, with 12 bases between. The CDR3 extends over 15 amino acids. Germline V gene lookup returns CDR1 MNHEY and CDR2 SVGAGI. CDR3 coding DNA: TGTGCCAGCAGCGACACTGGGTTCTCCTACAATGAGCAGTTCTTC. Its translation is CASSDTGFSYNEQFF.

This chain connects TRBV18 to TRBJ2-3; 7 bases map to TRBD1. CDR3 length: 16 residues. The germline CDR1 and CDR2 sequences are KGHSH and LQKENI. V lost 3 bases to trimming and J lost 3 bases; unmatched junction nucleotides: 9. CDR3 bases: TGTGCCAGCTCACCGATCCGACAGGGTGCGACAGATACGCAGTATTTT. Translating gives CASSPIRQGATDTQYF.